This T cell receptor (beta chain) was retrieved from a study of T cell responses to AZD1222 COVID-19 vaccine (dated by TCRdb to 2020 to 2022). Regarding the complete study: AZD1222 recipients with second doses at about 4 weeks or about 12 weeks were pooled, because spike-specific TCR depth and breadth did not differ between schedules. A total of around 240 trial participants underwent TCR sequencing, of whom about 210 had received two doses of AZD1222 and around 25 had received two doses of the MenACWY control vaccine. Trial participants were enrolled into age subgroups of 18-55, 56-69 and 70-plus years, which contained around 150, 29 and 61 TCR-sequenced participants, respectively. Paper-wide results and their limitations: Epitopes outside the regions mutated in the B.1.351 and B.1.1.7 variants were reportedly recognized by nearly half of the unique spike-specific TCRs. After two AZD1222 doses, both the breadth and the depth of spike-specific TCRs were significantly higher than at day 0 and than in MenACWY recipients. Because no day 14 peak-response samples were available, the repertoires could be characterized only after the peak T cell response. Only five to seven AZD1222 recipients were SARS-CoV-2 seropositive at baseline, limiting conclusions about previously exposed vaccinees. Participants were mostly white British, with more females than males. The authors suggested clonal diversity may have been underestimated. Vaccine-associated CD4 TCRs spanned the whole spike protein, with dominant responses in regions 160-218 and 743-854. In the small 56-69-year group, the increase in depth fell short of significance, most likely because of low power.

The CDR3 regions of human TCRbeta chains were analyzed by immunosequencing. The authors processed their data as follows. TCRs in the repertoires were matched against a reference library of SARS-CoV-2-specific TCRs that had been generated with the MIRA antigen-specificity platform. Breadth was defined as the fraction of unique TCRs that were SARS-CoV-2-associated. Depth was defined as the fraction of total T cells that were SARS-CoV-2-associated. Using the MIRA data, every spike-specific TCR was mapped to the spike region that the TCR reacted to and assigned to either a CD4 or a CD8 class. Log10-transformed breadth and depth values were compared by one-way ANOVA with Sidak's multiple comparisons tests. This immuneACCESS table, as held by TCRdb, lists in-frame sequences with V and J called but not all clones. Of the missing ones, under half trace to an unresolved V gene in checked studies; the others have no known cause. V and J calls plus clone size are reproduced from that table; the DNA served to infer D and trimming. The sample table lists 100,000 to 150,000 clones, about 90% of them with a count of one. Over 0.95% of the sample is held by the ten biggest clonotypes.

The V and J ends are trimmed by 0 bases and 6 bases, leaving 6 bases between them. CDR1 and CDR2 are read off the germline V gene as MNHEY and SVGAGI. From the cysteine through the phenylalanine, the CDR3 covers 12 amino acids. Only CDR3 DNA remains: 36 bases, in frame from the first base. Taken with the paper, the label for time point translates to: baseline before first vaccination. Vaccinee samples came from UK trials COV001 and COV002, including a single-blind randomized controlled phase 2/3 trial of AZD1222 (ChAdOx1 nCoV-19) in healthy adults. For TCRbeta chain sequencing, PBMC samples were collected from trial participants at day 0 and at day 28 after the second dose. About this clone: No antigen is known for it. No qualities accompany the bases; no much larger clone lies one base away.

The origin of this receptor is an adult in good health. Source: peripheral blood, taken on day 0 of AZD1222 vaccination. This sequence uses TRBV6-5 and TRBJ2-7, and TRBD2 may be the D gene, going by 6 matching bases. Here is the DNA: TGTGCCAGCAGTTACTCGGGACTCGAGCAGTACTTC. Translated, this is CASSYSGLEQYF.